This T cell receptor (beta chain) originates from a study of tumor-infiltrating lymphocytes in localized non-small cell lung cancer (dated by TCRdb to about 2021). Some background on the complete study: Several histologies were represented in the cohort, which also included both smokers and never-smokers as well as patients whose samples were collected after neoadjuvant chemotherapy. Resected tumor tissue and uninvolved lung tissue described as non-adjacent to the tumor were contributed by each patient, with both tissues obtained from the same patient. In total, the ICON cohort consisted of over a hundred surgical patients with localized non-small cell lung cancer who had their tumors resected. Flow cytometry, multiplex immunofluorescence, RNA-seq, exome sequencing and proteomics were applied to the same patients as TCR sequencing, which was one of several integrated assays. For 55 to 60 patients, immunoSEQ T-cell fraction was compared between paired tumor and uninvolved lung. The paper as a whole reports these results and caveats: Because different assays used different pieces of the same tissue, technical variation could not be distinguished from intratumor heterogeneity. Consistent with immunofluorescence CD3 counts, TCRbeta sequencing supported greater T cell infiltration in tumors than in uninvolved lung tissue. No difference in TCR-derived T-cell fraction was observed between the flow cytometry-defined immunotypes IM1 (good prognosis) and IM2 (poor prognosis). Recurrence-free survival showed no association with tumor T-cell fraction measured by TCR sequencing (p = 0.61). Because assay coverage varied across patients depending on available tissue quantity, TCR sequencing was performed for only a subset of the cohort.

The germline V gene encodes CDR1 LNHDA and CDR2 SQIVND (reference sequence). Unmatched junction bases come to 7, with V trimmed by 10 bases and J by 3 bases. Taken from cysteine to phenylalanine, the CDR3 has 14 residues. Of all the DNA, just the CDR3 is kept, 42 bases in frame from base 1. The first patient joined ICON in the first half of 2016, and enrollment wrapped up when the last patient was enrolled in September 2018. A subcohort of 76 patients provided fresh tumor and matched uninvolved tissue for in-depth immune analyses, with TCR sequencing among those analyses. DNA isolated from bulk tissue, without cell sorting, was used for TCR sequencing. A remark on this clone: Its antigen is unknown. Base quality data are lacking; no much larger clone is found one base away.

TCR sequencing with the immunoSEQ assay provided the T-cell fraction in tumor and uninvolved lung tissue. For the original study's pipeline: For survival analysis, patients were split into high (upper tertile) and low (lower two tertiles) T-cell fraction groups and compared by log-rank test. A signed-rank test was used to test paired tumor versus uninvolved lung differences in T-cell fraction. TCRdb limited this immuneACCESS table to in-frame rearrangements with V and J called. A share of clones is missing; checked studies link under half to unresolved V genes, and the rest is unexplained. V and J calls and clone size are as listed in that table; D and trimming were resolved from the DNA. For this sample there are approximately 9,900 clones; 60% to 80% appear just once. The ten largest clones take up around 21% of the sample.

Source material: lung tumor tissue. This receptor chain uses TRBV19 and TRBJ2-3, with 10 central nucleotides matching TRBD2. This sequence originates from a human donor with non-small cell lung cancer. The CDR3 region has the sequence CATKSGGGTDTQYF. DNA sequence: TGTGCCACCAAAAGCGGGGGGGGGACAGATACGCAGTATTTT.